This T cell receptor beta chain is from a study of regulatory T cells in long-lasting Graves disease. The CDR3 length is 11 residues. Germline CDR1 MGHRA, CDR2 YSYEKL. With 8 bases removed from V and 8 bases from J, the gap between germline ends came to 12 bases. The table lists this clonotype with many counts. As yet, its antigen is unknown. iRepertoire HTBI primers and Arm-PCR of CDR3 regions built TCR beta libraries. TCRdb fed the multiplex PCR reads into MiXCR, producing one record per CDR3 protein. The data show around 330,000 distinct CDR3 sequences, 18% seen once. Stated time point: newly diagnosed GD, antithyroid drugs for less than 3 months. Isolated PBMC RNA provided the starting material for the TCR library. Study-level points and caveats: The TCR repertoire of persistent Graves' patients was less diverse than that of newly diagnosed ones.

This chain links TRBV4-1 with TRBJ1-1, with D perhaps TRBD1 (5 bases). This sequence was found in a female donor with Graves disease. Sequenced material: peripheral blood mononuclear cells (PBMCs), taken at new diagnosis, from a patient treated with antithyroid drugs. CDR3: CASDNWGEAFF. The CDR3 DNA is TGCGCCAGCGACAACTGGGGGGAAGCTTTCTTT.